The text below deals with one T cell receptor beta chain. Its target is unknown. A multiplex PCR was run with 60 Vbeta primers and 13 Jbeta primers. Sequenced by immunoSEQ multiplex PCR; TCRdb stores in-frame clones only, minus some. Recorded for this sample: 100,000 to 150,000 clones. This record belongs to a study of cytomegalovirus exposure and HLA in healthy donors. Study-wide results and caveats: Specificity for CMV antigens was confirmed in vitro for a few of the CMV-associated chains.

V gave up 5 bases and J gave up 3 bases; unmatched junction bases: 2. CDR1 is KGHSH, CDR2 LQKENI, per germline. This CDR3 has 13 amino acids. Sequenced input: PBMCs. The rearrangement uses TRBV18 and TRBJ1-1; TRBD1 matches 8 bases. The source is a man aged 18 to 29 in good health and CMV-seronegative. This chain's CDR3 is CASSKDRDTEAFF. The CDR3 coding sequence is TGTGCCAGCTCAAAGGACAGGGACACTGAAGCTTTCTTT.